This is a list of T cell receptor beta chains from one sample in a study of Ad26.COV2.S vaccination and SARS-CoV-2 variants. The repertoire was sequenced with immunoSEQ multiplex PCR; TCRdb's copy has only in-frame clones and lacks some. Of about 680,000 clones listed, around 90% are singletons. The starting material was peripheral blood, obtained in a trial of Ad26.COV2.S vaccine versus placebo. All receptors derive from a person aged 18 to 59 who received the Ad26.COV2.S COVID-19 vaccine or a placebo. Both conserved end residues are part of each CDR3. Each record gives: clone size, J gene, V gene, D gene, CDR3 DNA, CDR3 protein. D genes are given only for firm matches. Rows may omit the clone size; those that give it use once, few, many or a size class.

- | TRBJ1-1 | TRBV7-9 | - | TGTGCCAGCAGCTTACAGGGGGAAGCTTTCTTT | CASSLQGEAFF
- | TRBJ1-6 | TRBV5-1 | TRBD1 | TGCGCCAGCAGCTTAAGTAGGACAGGGAACAATTCACCCCTCCACTTT | CASSLSRTGNNSPLHF
few | TRBJ2-2 | TRBV5-6 | TRBD1 | TGTGCCAGCAGCTTGGGGGGACAGGGAGGAAGCACCGGGGAGCTGTTTTTT | CASSLGGQGGSTGELFF
- | TRBJ2-5 | TRBV18 | - | TGTGCCAGCTCACCAGGAGGAGTGCGGGAGACCCAGTACTTC | CASSPGGVRETQYF
- | TRBJ2-1 | TRBV4-1 | TRBD2 | TGCGCCAGCAGCCAAGGGCAGCAGCGGGGGGTTAGCTCCTACAATGAGCAGTTCTTC | CASSQGQQRGVSSYNEQFF
- | TRBJ1-6 | TRBV7-9 | - | TGTGCCAGCAGCGGACGGATTAGGAATTCACCCCTCCACTTT | CASSGRIRNSPLHF
once | TRBJ1-1 | TRBV12-3/TRBV12-4 | - | TGTGCCAGCGGGGGGCCTGAAGCTTTCTTT | CASGGPEAFF
- | TRBJ2-3 | TRBV30 | TRBD2 | TGTGCCTGGAGTTTAGCGGGAGCAGATACGCAGTATTTT | CAWSLAGADTQYF
- | TRBJ2-2 | TRBV5-5 | - | TGTGCCAGCAGCTTGGCGTGGGACTTCACCGGGGAGCTGTTTTTT | CASSLAWDFTGELFF
- | TRBJ2-2 | TRBV7-9 | - | TGTGCCAGCAGCTTTACAAGCGCCGGGGAGCTGTTTTTT | CASSFTSAGELFF
- | TRBJ1-6 | TRBV19 | - | TGTGCCAGTAGTATTTACAGGGATAATTCACCCCTCCACTTT | CASSIYRDNSPLHF